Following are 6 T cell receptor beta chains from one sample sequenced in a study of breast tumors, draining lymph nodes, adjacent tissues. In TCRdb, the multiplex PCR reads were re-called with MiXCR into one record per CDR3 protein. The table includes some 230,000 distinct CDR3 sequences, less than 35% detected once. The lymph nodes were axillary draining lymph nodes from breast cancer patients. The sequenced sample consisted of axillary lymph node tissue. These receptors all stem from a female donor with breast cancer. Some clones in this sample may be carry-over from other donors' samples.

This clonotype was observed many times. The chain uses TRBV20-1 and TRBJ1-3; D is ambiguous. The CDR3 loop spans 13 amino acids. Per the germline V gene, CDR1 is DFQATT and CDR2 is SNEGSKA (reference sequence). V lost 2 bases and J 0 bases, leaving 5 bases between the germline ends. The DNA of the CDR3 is TGCAGTGCTAGACAGAGCTCTGGAAACACCATATATTTT. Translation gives CSARQSSGNTIYF.

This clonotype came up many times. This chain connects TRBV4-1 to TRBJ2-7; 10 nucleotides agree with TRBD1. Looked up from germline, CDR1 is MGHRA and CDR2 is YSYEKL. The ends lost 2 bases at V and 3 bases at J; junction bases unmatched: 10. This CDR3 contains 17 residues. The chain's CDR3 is CASSQLLKDRGIYEQYF. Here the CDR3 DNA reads TGCGCCAGCAGCCAACTTCTGAAGGACAGGGGGATCTACGAGCAGTACTTC.

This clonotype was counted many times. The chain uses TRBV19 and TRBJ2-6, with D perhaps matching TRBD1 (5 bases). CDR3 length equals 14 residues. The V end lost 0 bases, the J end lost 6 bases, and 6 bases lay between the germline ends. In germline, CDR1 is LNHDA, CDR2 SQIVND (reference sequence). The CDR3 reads CASSIEGAANVLTF. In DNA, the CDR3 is TGTGCCAGTAGTATAGAAGGGGCGGCCAACGTCCTGACTTTC. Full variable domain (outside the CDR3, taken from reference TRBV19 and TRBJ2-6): DGGITQSPKYLFRKEGQNVTLSCEQNLNHDAMYWYRQDPGQGLRLIYYSQIVNDFQKGDIAEGYSVSREKKESFPLTVTSAQKNPTAFYLCASSIEGAANVLTFGAGSRLTVL.

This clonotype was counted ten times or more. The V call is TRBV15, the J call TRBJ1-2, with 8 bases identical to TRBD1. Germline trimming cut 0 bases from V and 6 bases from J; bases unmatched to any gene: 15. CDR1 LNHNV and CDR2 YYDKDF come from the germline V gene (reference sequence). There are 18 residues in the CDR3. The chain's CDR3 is CATSRDLYTDRVIDGYTF. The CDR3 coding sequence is TGTGCCACCAGCAGAGATTTGTATACGGACAGGGTAATCGATGGCTACACCTTC.

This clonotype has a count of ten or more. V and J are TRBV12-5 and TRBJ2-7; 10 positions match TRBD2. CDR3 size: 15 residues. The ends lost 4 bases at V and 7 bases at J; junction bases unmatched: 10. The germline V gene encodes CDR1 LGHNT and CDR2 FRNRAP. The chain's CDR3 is CASGSLSGRAGEQYF. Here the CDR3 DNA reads TGTGCTAGTGGTTCCCTCAGCGGGAGGGCCGGTGAGCAGTACTTC.

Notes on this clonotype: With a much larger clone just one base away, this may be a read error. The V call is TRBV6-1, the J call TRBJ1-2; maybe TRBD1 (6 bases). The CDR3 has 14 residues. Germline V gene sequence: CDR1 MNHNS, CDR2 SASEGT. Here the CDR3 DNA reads TGTGCCAGCAGTCAAGCGGTTAGGGGGTATGGCTACACCTTC. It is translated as CASSQAVRGYGYTF.